This T cell receptor (beta chain) was captured in a study of beta chain features in type 1 diabetes. Study summary: Cells sorted and examined across all samples totaled more than 90,000,000.

The whole isolated RNA underwent reverse transcription, so sequencing captured expressed TCRB transcripts. Profiling relied on immunoSEQ multiplex PCR, and the TCRdb table lists in-frame clones only, not all of them. The table includes 200,000 to 250,000 clones, around 9.6% detected once. The germline gives CDR1 ENHRY, CDR2 SYGVKD. The V and J ends lost 11 bases and 0 bases respectively, with 15 bases between them. The CDR3 runs to 14 residues. Study conclusions and caveats: Since sequencing was performed on cDNA, cells with high TCR expression could be over-represented.

As regards this clone: Antigen unknown.

The source of this sequence is a woman aged 18 to 35 in good health. Source material: naive CD4+ T cells from blood. This chain connects TRBV10-3 to TRBJ2-3, with D perhaps TRBD1 (6 bases). In DNA form, the CDR3 reads TGTGCCTCTATTGGGACACCTAGCACAGATACGCAGTATTTT. It encodes CASIGTPSTDTQYF.